The sequence of this TCR beta chain was determined in a study of radiation and T cells in renal cell carcinoma. Assay used: immunoSEQ multiplex PCR; TCRdb lists only in-frame clones, some missing. The repertoire holds 97,000 or so clones, with roughly 88% as singletons. The time point is: blood 4 weeks post-SBRT, at nephrectomy. Treatment in this sample: 15 Gy SBRT to primary tumor, nephrectomy 4 weeks later. Nephrectomy followed 15 Gy stereotactic body radiation by 4 weeks. Blood was sampled at baseline, 2 weeks and 4 weeks after SBRT. With regard to this clone: Its antigen remains unidentified.

Notes on the study in general: Without pretreatment biopsies, baseline tumor clonotype presence was undetermined. In blood, top tumor clones expanded by 2 weeks, shrinking by 4.

The receptor was derived from a man in his sixties with renal cell carcinoma. The sequencing here drew on blood, taken from a patient whose treatment included radiotherapy and nephrectomy.

CDR3 DNA sequence: TGCAGTGCTAGAGAGGTTAATGGCTACACCTTC. It specifies CSAREVNGYTF. The rearrangement links TRBV20-1 to TRBJ1-2; D is uncertain. The CDR3 extends over 11 amino acids. The germline V and J ends were trimmed by 0 bases and 6 bases, with 5 bases remaining between them. Germline V lookup: CDR1 DFQATT, CDR2 SNEGSKA (reference sequence).